The 14 T cell receptor beta chains presented below share a single source sample, sequenced in a study of Graves' ophthalmopathy and Graves' hyperthyroidism. Transcripts of RNA were the source for amplifying TCR beta CDR3 regions. First-round RT-PCR employed HTBI primers, with a second-round multiplex PCR after it. TCRdb analysed the multiplex PCR reads with MiXCR anew, one entry per CDR3 protein. Among 600,000 to 700,000 distinct CDR3 sequences listed, about two fifths were seen once. The sequencing input was peripheral blood. Source of these receptors: an adult man with Graves' ophthalmopathy.

This clonotype has more than one count but fewer than ten. The V call is TRBV5-4, the J call TRBJ2-2, with 8 positions matching TRBD1. The CDR3 is 15 amino acids. Germline assignment: CDR1 SGHNT and CDR2 YYREEE (reference sequence). V shed 7 bases, J shed 3 bases, and the junction held 8 bases outside the gene matches. The CDR3 loop reads CASGRTGSDTGELFF. The CDR3 region has the DNA TGTGCCAGCGGGCGGACAGGGTCTGACACCGGGGAGCTGTTTTTT.

This clonotype was seen repeatedly, ten times or more. The chain employs TRBV10-3 and TRBJ2-5; D not certain. V was shortened by 0 bases and J by 0 bases, with 8 bases between the two germline ends. From germline, CDR1 is ENHRY and CDR2 SYGVKD. The length of the CDR3 is 15 residues. In DNA, the CDR3 is TGTGCCATCAGTGAGTCCGGCGGCAACCAAGAGACCCAGTACTTC. This gives the protein CAISESGGNQETQYF.

This clonotype showed up just a few times. The chain links TRBV13 to TRBJ2-6, with 10 positions matching TRBD1. CDR1 and CDR2 (germline): PRHDT, FYEKMQ (reference sequence). V lost 8 bases and J lost 0; bases outside the gene matches: 10. CDR3 length equals 18 residues. The CDR3 here is CASSPAGQGRSGANVLTF. The CDR3 DNA reads as TGTGCCAGCTCACCAGCGGGACAGGGGCGCTCTGGGGCCAACGTCCTGACTTTC.

V gene TRBV10-3 combines with J gene TRBJ2-5, with a possible D match to TRBD2 (6 bases). The J call may be mistaken, given a closer DNA end match to TRBJ2-7. Germline V gives CDR1 ENHRY, CDR2 SYGVKD. The CDR3 runs to 16 residues. The CDR3 nucleotides read TGTGCCATCAGTTACTCAGGGAGCGGGTGGCTTGCCGAGCAGTACTTC. It is translated as CAISYSGSGWLAEQYF.

This clonotype has ten or more counts. The J gene is TRBJ1-2, the V gene TRBV29-1; possible D gene TRBD1, 5 bases. V shed 2 bases and J shed 6 bases, with 10 bases lying between them. This CDR3 is 12 amino acids long. Germline V CDR1 and CDR2: SQVTM, ANQGSEA. The CDR3 region has the DNA TGCAGCGTTGAAAAAGGGACTGATGGCTACACCTTC. Its protein product is CSVEKGTDGYTF.

The rearrangement joins TRBV19 to TRBJ2-3; D not resolved. This CDR3 comprises 15 residues. Germline assignment: CDR1 LNHDA and CDR2 SQIVND (reference sequence). The V end was cut by 4 bases, the J end by 2 bases, with 13 bases between. The CDR3 region has the DNA TGTGCCAGTAGTACGTGGAACCCCTTCACAGATACGCAGTATTTT. It translates to CASSTWNPFTDTQYF.

In its sample, this clonotype was seen a few times. The rearrangement links TRBV30 to TRBJ1-2; no firm D call. Germline V gene data show CDR1 as GTSNPN and CDR2 as SVGIG (reference sequence). This CDR3 region has 13 residues. Trimming left V 0 bases short and J 4 bases short, with 9 bases between. In nucleotides, the CDR3 is TGTGCCTGGAGTGTACGGTCTAGCTATGGCTACACCTTC. This translates into CAWSVRSSYGYTF.

This clonotype was seen ten or more times. The J gene is TRBJ1-5, the V gene TRBV19; unclear D gene. Germline values: CDR1 LNHDA, CDR2 SQIVND (reference sequence). V lost 5 bases and J 5 bases, leaving 13 bases between the germline ends. This CDR3 comprises 14 residues. CDR3 nucleotide sequence: TGTGCCAGTAGTGGTGGAAGGCTCGATCAGCCCCAGCATTTT. It translates to CASSGGRLDQPQHF.

The sample holds a few counts of this clonotype. V gene TRBV28 combines with J gene TRBJ1-2, with D unresolved. CDR3 length: 13 residues. V lost 7 bases to trimming and J lost 4 bases, with 13 bases between them. Germline CDR1 MDHEN, CDR2 SYDVKM. The DNA for the CDR3 is TGTGCCAGCAACCAGCGCTTCCCCTATGGCTACACCTTC. It translates to CASNQRFPYGYTF.

The V gene is TRBV2, the J gene TRBJ2-2, with 7 positions matching TRBD1. The CDR3 runs 15 residues. After removal of 7 bases from V and 6 bases from J, the junction contained 11 bases not matched to a gene. The germline V gene has CDR1 SNHLY and CDR2 FYNNEI. CDR3 coding DNA: TGTGCCAGCAACCGGGACAGCGTCGGGTCCGGGGAGCTGTTTTTT. The encoded protein is CASNRDSVGSGELFF.

This clonotype occurred a few times. V gene TRBV7-2 combines with J gene TRBJ2-2; the D is unclear. V was trimmed by 7 bases and J by 8 bases, leaving 20 bases between them. The CDR3 extends over 15 amino acids. The germline V gene encodes CDR1 SGHTA and CDR2 FQGNSA. The CDR3 region is CASNPWAVLGGELFF. CDR3 in DNA: TGTGCCAGCAACCCCTGGGCAGTTCTAGGGGGGGAGCTGTTTTTT. The variable domain in full, completed from reference TRBV7-2 and TRBJ2-2, reads GAGVSQSPSNKVTEKGKDVELRCDPISGHTALYWYRQSLGQGLEFLIYFQGNSAPDKSGLPSDRFSAERTGGSVSTLTIQRTQQEDSAVYLCASNPWAVLGGELFFGEGSRLTVL.

The V gene is TRBV11-2, the J gene TRBJ2-7; 9 nucleotides line up with TRBD1. Unmatched junction bases numbered 11, after V lost 5 bases and J lost 3 bases. The CDR3 totals 16 residues. Germline lookup yields CDR1 SGHAT and CDR2 FQNNGV. The CDR3 DNA follows: TGTGCCAGCAGCAGATTAACAGGGGGCGGGAGCTACGAGCAGTACTTC. Protein product: CASSRLTGGGSYEQYF. The variable domain in full, with the rest retrieved from reference TRBV11-2 and TRBJ2-7, is EAGVAQSPRYKIIEKRQSVAFWCNPISGHATLYWYQQILGQGPKLLIQFQNNGVVDDSQLPKDRFSAERLKGVDSTLKIQPAKLEDSAVYLCASSRLTGGGSYEQYFGPGTRLTVT.

The J gene is TRBJ1-4, the V gene TRBV7-2; D is unclear. CDR1 is SGHTA, CDR2 FQGNSA, per germline. The V and J ends lost 7 bases and 8 bases respectively, with 23 bases between them. This CDR3 is built from 16 residues. Written as DNA, the CDR3 is TGTGCCAGCACCATACTAGCGCTGAACACCGGGGAAAAACTGTTTTTT. Its protein is CASTILALNTGEKLFF. Based on the CDR3 plus reference TRBV7-2 and TRBJ1-4, the full variable domain is GAGVSQSPSNKVTEKGKDVELRCDPISGHTALYWYRQSLGQGLEFLIYFQGNSAPDKSGLPSDRFSAERTGGSVSTLTIQRTQQEDSAVYLCASTILALNTGEKLFFGSGTQLSVL.

This chain joins TRBV7-9 and TRBJ1-2; D is unresolved. Trimming took off 7 bases at V and 1 base at J, with 13 bases between the two ends. Germline V gene data show CDR1 as SEHNR and CDR2 as FQNEAQ (reference sequence). This CDR3 comprises 14 residues. CDR3 amino acids: CASTSSTRNYGYTF. In DNA form, the CDR3 reads TGTGCCAGCACCTCCTCGACACGTAACTATGGCTACACCTTC.